Below, 14 T cell receptor beta chains from the same sample are listed, as sequenced in a study of blood T cell repertoires in COVID-19. Generated by immunoSEQ multiplex PCR, the TCRdb table keeps only in-frame clones and is missing some. This table holds over 200,000 clones, 86% found once. The sequenced material came from PBMCs or T cells enriched from blood (not recorded which). Source of these receptors: a man aged 18 to 30 who had recovered from COVID-19.

The CDR3 loop reads CASSPTGLAGRLAYEQYF. The CDR3 DNA reads as TGTGCCAGCAGCCCCACAGGACTAGCGGGTAGATTGGCCTACGAGCAGTACTTC. The chain combines TRBV7-2 with TRBJ2-7; 11 nucleotides agree with TRBD2. The V gene end was trimmed by 5 bases and the J gene end by 2 bases; junction bases not matched to a gene: 14. CDR3 length: 18 amino acids. The germline V gene encodes CDR1 SGHTA and CDR2 FQGNSA.

About this clone: This sample includes further DNA sequences coding for the same CDR3. This chain uses TRBV15 with TRBJ1-5; D perhaps matches TRBD1 (6 bases). Between the trimmed V and J ends, which lost 3 bases and 0 bases, there was a span of 9 bases. The V gene's germline CDR1 is LNHNV and CDR2 YYDKDF (reference sequence). The CDR3 loop spans 15 amino acids. The CDR3 DNA reads TGTGCCACCAGCAGGGACAGTTATAGCAATCAGCCCCAGCATTTT. Its translation: CATSRDSYSNQPQHF.

V is TRBV27 and J is TRBJ1-6, with D hard to call. The germline V gene encodes CDR1 MNHEY and CDR2 SMNVEV (reference sequence). This CDR3 is 12 amino acids long. V lost 7 bases and J lost 8, with 9 bases in between. The CDR3: CASITRYSPLHF. In nucleotides, the CDR3 is TGTGCCAGCATTACTCGGTATTCACCCCTCCACTTT.

Only a few counts were recorded for this clone. The gene calls are TRBV7-8 and TRBJ2-7; D gene ambiguous. This CDR3 has 15 amino acids. The germline gives CDR1 SGHVS, CDR2 FQNEAQ. V was trimmed by 1 base and J by 0 bases, leaving 10 bases between them. The CDR3, as DNA: TGTGCCAGCAGCTTAGGACAACCCAGCTCCTACGAGCAGTACTTC. It yields the protein CASSLGQPSSYEQYF. The full variable domain, rest sourced from reference TRBV7-8 and TRBJ2-7, is GAGVSQSPRYKVAKRGQDVALRCDPISGHVSLFWYQQALGQGPEFLTYFQNEAQLDKSGLPSDRFFAERPEGSVSTLKIQRTQQEDSAVYLCASSLGQPSSYEQYFGPGTRLTVT.

For the CDR3, the DNA is TGTGCCAGCAGCCCCTCAGTCCCCACCTCCGAGCAGTACTTC. It encodes CASSPSVPTSEQYF. The chain uses TRBV9 and TRBJ2-7; D gene unclear. Per germline, CDR1 SGDLS and CDR2 YYNGEE. V lost 4 bases, J lost 6 bases, and 17 bases lay in between. The CDR3 has 14 amino acids. Together with reference TRBV9 and TRBJ2-7, the CDR3 gives the full variable domain: DSGVTQTPKHLITATGQRVTLRCSPRSGDLSVYWYQQSLDQGLQFLIQYYNGEERAKGNILERFSAQQFPDLHSELNLSSLELGDSALYFCASSPSVPTSEQYFGPGTRLTVT.

The table lists this clone with a few counts. The sample contains more than one DNA sequence encoding this CDR3. CDR3 coding DNA: TGTGCCAGTAGTATCCCAGGGTTGGGCACTGAAGCTTTCTTT. It codes for CASSIPGLGTEAFF. J is TRBJ1-1 and V is TRBV19; maybe TRBD1 (5 bases). This CDR3 is 14 amino acids long. Germline assignment: CDR1 LNHDA and CDR2 SQIVND (reference sequence). V was cut by 3 bases and J by 4 bases, with 12 bases left in between.

This clone occurred once. J is TRBJ2-7 and V is TRBV28, with D tentatively TRBD2 (5 bases). Trimming took off 1 base at V and 4 bases at J, with 17 bases between the two ends. The V gene's germline CDR1 is MDHEN and CDR2 SYDVKM. This CDR3 has 16 residues. The CDR3 sequence: CASSLFSASPGYEQYF. CDR3 DNA: TGTGCCAGCAGTTTATTTAGCGCATCACCTGGGTACGAGCAGTACTTC.

The chain recombines TRBV10-3 with TRBJ2-6; 12 bases match TRBD2. Trimming at V came to 2 bases and at J to 2 bases, leaving 4 bases not matched to a gene. Germline-derived CDR1 and CDR2 are ENHRY and SYGVKD. The CDR3 length is 18 residues. CDR3 region: CAISEGLAGYAGANVLTF. In DNA form, the CDR3 reads TGTGCCATCAGTGAGGGACTAGCGGGATACGCTGGGGCCAACGTCCTGACTTTC.

This sequence joins TRBV6-5 and TRBJ1-5, with TRBD1 identical over 10 bases. The J segment lost 7 bases and the V segment lost 4 bases, leaving 10 bases of the junction unmatched. This CDR3 comprises 16 residues. Germline-derived CDR1 and CDR2 are MNHEY and SVGAGI. CDR3 coding DNA: TGTGCCAGCAGTTTGGCCGGGACAGGGGTAGGGCAGCCCCAGCATTTT. It yields the protein CASSLAGTGVGQPQHF.

The V call is TRBV11-3, the J call TRBJ2-7, with a weak D call TRBD2 (6 bases). The V gene's germline CDR1 is SGHNT and CDR2 YENEEA. There are 14 residues in the CDR3. V gave up 0 bases and J gave up 0 bases, with 6 bases separating them. CDR3 loop: CASSLDGSSYEQYF. The CDR3 DNA sequence: TGTGCCAGCAGCTTAGACGGGAGCTCCTACGAGCAGTACTTC.

The count of this clone is one. The rearrangement links TRBV5-1 to TRBJ2-5, with 10 bases lining up with TRBD2. J was trimmed by 5 bases and V by 4 bases; bases with no gene match: 5. Germline V gene sequence: CDR1 SGHRS, CDR2 YFSETQ. There are 14 residues in the CDR3. As DNA, the CDR3 is TGCGCCAGCAGCCTAGGGACTAGCGTGGAGACCCAGTACTTC. Translated, it gives CASSLGTSVETQYF.

A single count supports this clone. V is TRBV10-1 and J is TRBJ1-2, with D perhaps matching TRBD1 (6 bases). The CDR3 runs to 13 residues. CDR1 is WNHNN, CDR2 SYGVQD, per germline (reference sequence). V shed 3 bases and J shed 6 bases, with 11 bases lying between them. The DNA of the CDR3 is TGCGCCAGCAGTGATCGGGCAGGGGATGGCTACACCTTC. Translating gives CASSDRAGDGYTF.

With regard to this clone: Other DNA sequences in this sample translate to the same CDR3. The rearrangement links TRBV3-1 (or the pseudogene TRBV3-2) to TRBJ1-1; D uncertain. The CDR3 is 14 residues long. The ends were cut back, 1 base at V and 1 base at J, with 7 bases in the middle. CDR1 LGHDT and CDR2 YNNKEL come from the germline V gene (reference sequence). The CDR3 spells CASSQVGGNTEAFF. The DNA for the CDR3 is TGTGCCAGCAGCCAAGTAGGAGGGAACACTGAAGCTTTCTTT.

V is TRBV4-1 and J is TRBJ2-1; a weak D match, TRBD1 (6 bases). The CDR3 is 17 amino acids. Trimming took off 4 bases at V and 0 bases at J, with 16 bases between the two ends. From germline, CDR1 is MGHRA and CDR2 YSYEKL. CDR3 nucleotide sequence: TGCGCCAGCAGCCGAAGGACAGTACAAAGCTCCTACAATGAGCAGTTCTTC. Protein product: CASSRRTVQSSYNEQFF.